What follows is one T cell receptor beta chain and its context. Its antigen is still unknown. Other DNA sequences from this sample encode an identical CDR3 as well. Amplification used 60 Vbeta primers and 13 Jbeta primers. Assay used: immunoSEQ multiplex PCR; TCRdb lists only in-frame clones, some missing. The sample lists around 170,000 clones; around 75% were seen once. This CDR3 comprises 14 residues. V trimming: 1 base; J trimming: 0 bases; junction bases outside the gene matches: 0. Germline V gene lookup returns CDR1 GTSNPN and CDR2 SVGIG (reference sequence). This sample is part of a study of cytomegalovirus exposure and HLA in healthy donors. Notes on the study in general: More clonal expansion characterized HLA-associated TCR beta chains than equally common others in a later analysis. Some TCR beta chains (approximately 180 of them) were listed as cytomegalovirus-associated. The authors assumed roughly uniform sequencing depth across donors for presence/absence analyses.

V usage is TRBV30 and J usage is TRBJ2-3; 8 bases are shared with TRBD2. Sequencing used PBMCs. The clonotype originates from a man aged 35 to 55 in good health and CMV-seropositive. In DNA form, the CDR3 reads TGTGCCTGGAGTGCGGGGGGGAGCACAGATACGCAGTATTTT. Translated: CAWSAGGSTDTQYF.